Detailed here is one TCR beta chain. The length of the CDR3 is 11 residues. Per the germline V gene, CDR1 is MDHEN and CDR2 is SYDVKM. Trimming at V came to 4 bases and at J to 14 bases, leaving 4 bases not matched to a gene. The data originate from a study of blood T cell repertoires in COVID-19. As for the study in general: Both acute and convalescent COVID-19 samples were obtained from the United States, Italy and Spain. T cells, B-cell-depleted T cells, or PBMCs provided the cDNA or gDNA that served as material.

In the original analysis: Amplified reference gene primers provided the basis for estimating nucleated cell counts. The data were produced by immunoSEQ multiplex PCR, yet TCRdb's version contains in-frame clones alone and is incomplete. Clone size and V and J calls were adopted from that table, with D and trimming inferred from the DNA. The table has over 95,000 clones, around 89% seen once; the top ten hold 19%. The sample was peripheral blood. The V call is TRBV28, the J call TRBJ2-1, with 8 bases that match TRBD2. This clonotype was sampled from a human donor with acute or convalescent COVID-19. The donor label of this sample is uncertain. The CDR3 sequence is CASSSSGGEFF. CDR3 DNA: TGTGCCAGCAGTTCCTCCGGGGGGGAGTTCTTC.